This T cell receptor beta chain is drawn from a study of tumor-infiltrating lymphocytes in oesophageal squamous cell carcinoma. The CDR3 is 13 amino acids. Germline assignment: CDR1 SGHTA and CDR2 FQGTGA. V lost 5 bases and J lost 5, with 11 bases in between. One entry per CDR3 protein results from TCRdb running MiXCR on the PCR reads. The table includes about 19,000 distinct CDR3 sequences, over 40% detected once. In its sample, this clonotype ranks as medium-sized. The origin of this receptor is a male donor with esophageal squamous cell carcinoma. Sequenced material: normal esophageal tissue next to the tumor. This rearrangement joins TRBV7-3 to TRBJ2-3, with D uncertain. This CDR3 is CASSATSGDTQYF. As DNA, the CDR3 is TGTGCCAGCAGCGCAACCTCCGGAGATACGCAGTATTTT. The variable domain in full, completed from reference TRBV7-3 and TRBJ2-3, reads GAGVSQTPSNKVTEKGKYVELRCDPISGHTALYWYRQSLGQGPEFLIYFQGTGAADDSGLPNDRFFAVRPEGSVSTLKIQRTERGDSAVYLCASSATSGDTQYFGPGTRLTVL.